The clone carrying this T cell receptor (beta chain) was observed a few times. Its matching antigen is unknown. This record comes from a study of blood T cells in healthy people across ages. The overall study: About one barcoded beta molecule per two T cells was the capture yield of template switching.

The study, taken as a whole, reports: While age rose, TCR beta diversity per million T cells dropped in a roughly linear way.

PCR was performed a second time for roughly 6 to 12 cycles using a sample-barcoded 5' primer and a J-beta primer mix. Every sample gave at least 3 million paired-end reads containing CDR3. Via MiXCR, TCRdb re-called the 5' RACE reads, giving one row per CDR3 protein. The sample lists about 1.7 million distinct CDR3 sequences, roughly 28% occurring once. In germline, CDR1 is LNHNV, CDR2 YYDKDF (reference sequence). V shed 3 bases and J shed 2 bases, with 8 bases lying between them. The CDR3 loop spans 14 amino acids. The V gene is TRBV15, the J gene TRBJ1-5; D unclear. The material sequenced was blood. This TCR was recovered from a woman under 40 in good health. CDR3 DNA: TGTGCCACCAGCAGGCAGGAGGGCAATCAGCCCCAGCATTTT. It specifies CATSRQEGNQPQHF.